The 3 T cell receptor beta chains below come from one sample, sequenced in a study of CD8 T cells in Susac syndrome. The RNA input was about 0.5 to 1 ug, and it was reverse transcribed with random hexamers. TCRdb ran MiXCR on the immunoSEQ multiplex PCR reads and lists one entry per CDR3 protein. This table has 40,000 to 55,000 distinct CDR3 sequences, 90% to 95% appearing once. Sequencing was done on a sample of CD8+ T cells from PBMCs. These receptors originate from a human donor in good health.

The chain carries TRBV7-9 and TRBJ2-1; 13 positions agree with TRBD2. V lost 5 bases and J lost 6; bases outside the gene matches: 4. The CDR3 extends over 15 amino acids. Germline V gene sequence: CDR1 SEHNR, CDR2 FQNEAQ (reference sequence). The DNA of the CDR3 is TGTGCCAGCAGCCGCCGACTAGCGGGAGGCAATGAGCAGTTCTTC. Its protein product is CASSRRLAGGNEQFF.

CDR3 sequence reads: CASSEMGVTEAFF. The CDR3 nucleotides are TGTGCCAGCAGCGAGATGGGGGTCACTGAAGCTTTCTTT. V gene TRBV9 combines with J gene TRBJ1-1; weak D call: TRBD1 (5 bases). The CDR3 runs to 13 residues. V was shortened by 3 bases and J by 4 bases, with 10 bases between the two germline ends. Germline values: CDR1 SGDLS, CDR2 YYNGEE. The full variable domain, with the rest looked up from reference TRBV9 and TRBJ1-1, is DSGVTQTPKHLITATGQRVTLRCSPRSGDLSVYWYQQSLDQGLQFLIQYYNGEERAKGNILERFSAQQFPDLHSELNLSSLELGDSALYFCASSEMGVTEAFFGQGTRLTVV.

The V call is TRBV7-2, the J call TRBJ2-7, with 7 positions matching TRBD2. V was pared by 4 bases and J by 2 bases, with 5 bases of the junction left unmatched. The CDR3 is 14 residues long. Germline assignment: CDR1 SGHTA and CDR2 FQGNSA. CDR3 sequence reads: CASSSSGLTYEQYF. The CDR3 DNA follows: TGTGCCAGCAGCTCTAGCGGTTTGACCTACGAGCAGTACTTC.